The T cell receptor beta chain described here comes from a study of T cell responses to AZD1222 COVID-19 vaccine. General study results and limits: The span of vaccine-associated CD4 TCRs extended across spike, with dominance at 160-218 and 743-854. No repertoire was sampled before or during the peak T cell response, only after it. Donor demographics were predominantly white British with a female majority; clonal diversity may be underestimated.

V gave up 1 base and J gave up 4 bases; unmatched junction bases: 5. The CDR3 length is 15 residues. CDR1 and CDR2 (germline): KGHSH, LQKENI. Regarding this clone: No antigen is known for it.

Sequencing used immunoSEQ multiplex PCR; TCRdb keeps in-frame clones, though not all of them. The sample consists of about 150,000 clones, approximately 92% of them appearing once. The sample in question was peripheral blood, obtained 28 days after the second AZD1222 dose. The chain employs TRBV18 and TRBJ2-3, with 7 bases identical to TRBD2. This sequence originates from an adult who received the AZD1222 COVID-19 vaccine. Written as DNA, the CDR3 is TGTGCCAGCTCACCACGAAGCGGGATGGCAGATACGCAGTATTTT. This gives the protein CASSPRSGMADTQYF.